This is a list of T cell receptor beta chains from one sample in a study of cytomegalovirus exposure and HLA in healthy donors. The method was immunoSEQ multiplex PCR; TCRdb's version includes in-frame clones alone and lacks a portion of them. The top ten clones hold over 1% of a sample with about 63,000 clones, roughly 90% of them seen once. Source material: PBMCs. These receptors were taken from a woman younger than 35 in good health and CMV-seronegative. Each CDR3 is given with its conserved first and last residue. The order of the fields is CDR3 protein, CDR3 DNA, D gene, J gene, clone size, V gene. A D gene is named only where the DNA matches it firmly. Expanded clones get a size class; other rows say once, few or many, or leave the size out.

CDR3aa: CASSAVDRGYGYTF
CDR3nt: TGTGCCAGCAGCGCTGTGGACAGGGGGTATGGCTACACCTTC
d_gene: TRBD1
j_gene: TRBJ1-2
abundance: NA
v_gene: TRBV5-6

CDR3aa: CASSTLPGQGSAGSPYEQYF
CDR3nt: TGTGCCAGCAGTACCCTCCCGGGACAGGGGAGCGCTGGTAGTCCCTACGAGCAGTACTTC
d_gene: TRBD1
j_gene: TRBJ2-7
abundance: NA
v_gene: TRBV28

CDR3aa: CASSPRQGALLEHLNTEAFF
CDR3nt: TGTGCCAGTAGTCCGAGACAGGGGGCCCTCCTGGAGCACCTGAACACTGAAGCTTTCTTT
d_gene: TRBD1
j_gene: TRBJ1-1
abundance: once
v_gene: TRBV19

CDR3aa: CASSYSRTGSFYEQYF
CDR3nt: TGTGCCAGCAGTTACTCGAGGACAGGGTCTTTCTACGAGCAGTACTTC
d_gene: TRBD1
j_gene: TRBJ2-7
abundance: NA
v_gene: TRBV6-6

CDR3aa: CASSGDYNEQFF
CDR3nt: TGTGCCAGCAGTGGAGACTACAATGAGCAGTTCTTC
d_gene: NA
j_gene: TRBJ2-1
abundance: NA
v_gene: TRBV7-2

CDR3aa: CASNNREKTQYF
CDR3nt: TGTGCCAGCAATAACAGGGAGAAGACCCAGTACTTC
d_gene: NA
j_gene: TRBJ2-5
abundance: NA
v_gene: TRBV6-5

CDR3aa: CASRERGGLETQYF
CDR3nt: TGTGCCAGCAGGGAGCGGGGGGGCCTTGAGACCCAGTACTTC
d_gene: TRBD2
j_gene: TRBJ2-5
abundance: NA
v_gene: TRBV27

CDR3aa: CASSWTSGSEQFF
CDR3nt: TGTGCCAGCAGCTGGACTAGCGGGAGTGAGCAGTTCTTC
d_gene: TRBD2
j_gene: TRBJ2-1
abundance: NA
v_gene: TRBV6-1

CDR3aa: CASSLDQGWVLNTEAFF
CDR3nt: TGTGCCAGCAGCTTAGATCAGGGATGGGTTTTGAACACTGAAGCTTTCTTT
d_gene: NA
j_gene: TRBJ1-1
abundance: NA
v_gene: TRBV11-2

CDR3aa: CASTYRGTYGYTF
CDR3nt: TGTGCCAGCACCTATAGGGGGACCTATGGCTACACCTTC
d_gene: NA
j_gene: TRBJ1-2
abundance: NA
v_gene: TRBV28

CDR3aa: CASIPRDRVSGYTF
CDR3nt: TGTGCCAGTATACCACGAGACAGGGTCAGTGGCTACACCTTC
d_gene: TRBD1
j_gene: TRBJ1-2
abundance: medium-sized
v_gene: TRBV6-5

CDR3aa: CASSHRASGRGGANVLTF
CDR3nt: TGTGCCAGCAGCCACCGCGCTAGCGGGAGGGGCGGGGCCAACGTCCTGACTTTC
d_gene: TRBD2
j_gene: TRBJ2-6
abundance: NA
v_gene: TRBV7-6

CDR3aa: CASSIVGTPPYEQYF
CDR3nt: TGTGCCAGTAGTATAGTGGGGACACCCCCCTACGAGCAGTACTTC
d_gene: NA
j_gene: TRBJ2-7
abundance: NA
v_gene: TRBV19

CDR3aa: CASSRTGERVQETQYF
CDR3nt: TGTGCCAGCAGCCGAACAGGCGAGAGAGTGCAAGAGACCCAGTACTTC
d_gene: NA
j_gene: TRBJ2-5
abundance: NA
v_gene: TRBV7-8

CDR3aa: CASSQEGAGTGGFEQYF
CDR3nt: TGCGCCAGCAGCCAAGAAGGAGCAGGGACAGGGGGCTTTGAGCAGTACTTC
d_gene: TRBD1
j_gene: TRBJ2-7
abundance: NA
v_gene: TRBV4-1

CDR3aa: CASSEGLAGETQYF
CDR3nt: TGTGCCAGCAGCGAAGGACTAGCAGGCGAGACCCAGTACTTC
d_gene: TRBD2
j_gene: TRBJ2-5
abundance: NA
v_gene: TRBV2

CDR3aa: CASSFNRNSPLHF
CDR3nt: TGTGCCAGCAGTTTTAACAGGAATTCACCCCTCCACTTT
d_gene: NA
j_gene: TRBJ1-6
abundance: NA
v_gene: TRBV6-5

CDR3aa: CASSQQQTGSETQYF
CDR3nt: TGTGCCAGCAGTCAGCAACAGACAGGGTCAGAGACCCAGTACTTC
d_gene: TRBD1
j_gene: TRBJ2-5
abundance: once
v_gene: TRBV7-6

CDR3aa: CASRQGSSYEQYF
CDR3nt: TGTGCCAGCAGACAGGGGTCTTCCTACGAGCAGTACTTC
d_gene: TRBD1
j_gene: TRBJ2-7
abundance: NA
v_gene: TRBV2

CDR3aa: CASSPGQGSQPQHF
CDR3nt: TGTGCCAGCAGCCCGGGACAGGGAAGCCAGCCCCAGCATTTT
d_gene: TRBD1
j_gene: TRBJ1-5
abundance: NA
v_gene: TRBV5-7

CDR3aa: CASRQEGYSGNTIYF
CDR3nt: TGTGCCAGTCGACAAGAGGGTTACTCTGGAAACACCATATATTTT
d_gene: NA
j_gene: TRBJ1-3
abundance: NA
v_gene: TRBV25-1

CDR3aa: CASSPRRSSYNEQFF
CDR3nt: TGTGCCAGCAGCCCCCGGCGGAGCTCCTACAATGAGCAGTTCTTC
d_gene: NA
j_gene: TRBJ2-1
abundance: NA
v_gene: TRBV9